A single sample is the source of the 26 T cell receptor beta chains below, sequenced in a study of identifying expanded T cells in peripheral blood. The repertoire was sequenced with immunoSEQ multiplex PCR; TCRdb's copy has only in-frame clones and lacks some. The repertoire holds around 94,000 clones, with roughly 88% as singletons. Input material: blood. The receptors come from a person aged 18 to 70 in good health.

This clone was seen a few times. This chain connects TRBV28 to TRBJ2-7; 8 positions match TRBD2. With 4 bases clipped from V and 0 bases from J, the junction kept 2 bases outside the gene matches. The CDR3 is made up of 14 amino acids. The germline V gene has CDR1 MDHEN and CDR2 SYDVKM. CDR3 bases: TGTGCCAGCAGTTATAGCGGGAACTCCTACGAGCAGTACTTC. This codes for CASSYSGNSYEQYF.

The chain carries TRBV7-6 and TRBJ1-2; TRBD1 is a possible D gene (5 bases). Germline assignment: CDR1 SGHVS and CDR2 FNYEAQ. The V gene lost 5 bases and the J gene lost 8 bases, with 18 bases spanning the gap. The CDR3 spans 14 residues. In nucleotides, the CDR3 is TGTGCCAGCAGCCCACAGCATAGGGGAGGAGGCTACACCTTC. The encoded protein is CASSPQHRGGGYTF.

The chain has TRBV5-4 and TRBJ1-4; TRBD1 matches 8 bases. CDR3 size: 14 residues. Germline V CDR1 and CDR2: SGHNT, YYREEE (reference sequence). V lost 4 bases, J lost 5 bases, and 4 bases stayed unmatched. CDR3 nucleotides: TGTGCCAGCAGCCGGACAGGGCAAAATGAAAAACTGTTTTTT. Its protein is CASSRTGQNEKLFF.

The chain recombines TRBV18 with TRBJ1-1; 7 positions match TRBD1. Germline assignment: CDR1 KGHSH and CDR2 LQKENI. V was clipped by 3 bases and J by 4 bases; unmatched bases: 8. The CDR3 totals 15 residues. The chain's CDR3 is CASSPYNRGGTEAFF. In nucleotides, the CDR3 is TGTGCCAGCTCACCCTACAACAGGGGAGGCACTGAAGCTTTCTTT.

The rearrangement joins TRBV28 to TRBJ1-4; a possible D gene is TRBD1 (5 bases). The CDR3 runs 16 residues. The germline V gene has CDR1 MDHEN and CDR2 SYDVKM. V was pared by 3 bases and J by 3 bases, with 14 bases between. This CDR3 reads CASSFLGGSANEKLFF. In nucleotides, the CDR3 is TGTGCCAGCAGTTTTTTGGGGGGGTCGGCTAATGAAAAACTGTTTTTT.

The CDR3 spells CASSEMGYGYTF. The CDR3 nucleotides are TGTGCCAGCAGTGAGATGGGTTATGGCTACACCTTC. This rearrangement joins TRBV25-1 to TRBJ1-2; D gene ambiguous. Trimming left V 3 bases short and J 5 bases short, with 7 bases between. CDR1 is MGHDK and CDR2 is SYGVNS in the germline V gene. The CDR3 contains 12 residues.

The chain joins TRBV7-8 to TRBJ1-1; D is undetermined. CDR3 size: 13 residues. Germline-derived CDR1 and CDR2 are SGHVS and FQNEAQ. Trimming shortened V by 1 base and J by 7 bases, and 10 bases separated the two germline ends. The CDR3 nucleotides read TGTGCCAGCAGCTTAGATAGGGTTCTTGAAGCTTTCTTT. It yields the protein CASSLDRVLEAFF.

The CDR3 region is CASSPSRDYGYTF. The CDR3 DNA reads as TGTGCCAGCTCACCTTCCAGGGACTATGGCTACACCTTC. The chain combines TRBV18 with TRBJ1-2; D perhaps matches TRBD1 (5 bases). The CDR3 contains 13 residues. Germline V gene sequence: CDR1 KGHSH, CDR2 LQKENI. V dropped 3 bases and J dropped 3 bases, with 8 bases sitting between them.

This chain uses TRBV28 with TRBJ2-7; the match to TRBD1 covers 7 bases. The ends lost 6 bases at V and 6 bases at J; junction bases unmatched: 11. The CDR3 length is 14 residues. Germline CDR1 reads MDHEN; CDR2 reads SYDVKM. The CDR3 loop reads CASSPRDRPSEQYF. The CDR3 nucleotides are TGTGCCAGCAGCCCCCGGGACAGACCGTCCGAGCAGTACTTC. Based on the CDR3 plus reference TRBV28 and TRBJ2-7, the full variable domain is DVKVTQSSRYLVKRTGEKVFLECVQDMDHENMFWYRQDPGLGLRLIYFSYDVKMKEKGDIPEGYSVSREKKERFSLILESASTNQTSMYLCASSPRDRPSEQYFGPGTRLTVT.

The V and J genes are TRBV5-5 and TRBJ2-7; 7 nucleotides match TRBD1. The CDR3 length is 16 residues. After removal of 0 bases from V and 3 bases from J, the junction contained 9 bases not matched to a gene. Germline V gives CDR1 SGHKS, CDR2 YYEKEE (reference sequence). The DNA for the CDR3 is TGTGCCAGCAGCTTGGGACCGGGACAGCTAGTCTACGAGCAGTACTTC. Encoded protein: CASSLGPGQLVYEQYF.

In the case of this clone: At one end the junction does not follow the germline gene, possibly because of a read error. The J gene is TRBJ2-7, the V gene TRBV5-6; D ambiguous. Germline values: CDR1 SGHDT, CDR2 YYEEEE. The CDR3 is 13 residues long. CDR3 amino acids: CASSLAALYEEDF. CDR3 nucleotide sequence: TGTGCCAGCAGCTTGGCGGCTCTCTACGAAGAGGACTTC.

The chain links TRBV4-1 to TRBJ1-2; D perhaps matches TRBD1 (5 bases). The CDR3 is 15 residues long. Germline CDR1 MGHRA, CDR2 YSYEKL. V was pared by 4 bases and J by 6 bases, with 18 bases between. The CDR3 DNA sequence: TGCGCCAGCAGCCCGCCTGGGGCAGGGATGGATGGCTACACCTTC. The encoded protein is CASSPPGAGMDGYTF.

This chain joins TRBV7-2 and TRBJ2-2; no clear D. With 5 bases removed from V and 0 bases from J, the gap between germline ends came to 4 bases. Per germline, CDR1 SGHTA and CDR2 FQGNSA. CDR3 length: 13 amino acids. The CDR3 here is CASSPTNTGELFF. The DNA for the CDR3 is TGTGCCAGCAGCCCAACGAACACCGGGGAGCTGTTTTTT.

The rearrangement joins TRBV9 to TRBJ2-7; TRBD2 matches 13 bases. CDR1 and CDR2 (germline): SGDLS, YYNGEE. This CDR3 contains 16 residues. V trimming: 0 bases; J trimming: 2 bases; junction bases outside the gene matches: 2. The CDR3 region has the DNA TGTGCCAGCAGCGTAGATGGGACTAGCGGGACCTACGAGCAGTACTTC. Translating gives CASSVDGTSGTYEQYF.

This chain connects TRBV20-1 to TRBJ2-5, with a weak D call TRBD2 (5 bases). V lost 5 bases and J lost 7, with 8 bases in between. Looked up from germline, CDR1 is DFQATT and CDR2 is SNEGSKA (reference sequence). The CDR3 runs 10 residues. CDR3 DNA: TGCAGTGCTGTACTAGGGACCCAGTACTTC. Its translation is CSAVLGTQYF.

The rearrangement uses TRBV5-1 and TRBJ2-7; 10 bases align to TRBD2. The germline gives CDR1 SGHRS, CDR2 YFSETQ. The V and J ends lost 6 bases and 2 bases, in that order; junction bases with no gene match: 8. The CDR3 runs 15 residues. The CDR3 DNA is TGCGCCAGCACCGTGTCACTAGCGGGGACCTACGAGCAGTACTTC. Its translation is CASTVSLAGTYEQYF.

The V call is TRBV14, the J call TRBJ2-1, with 8 nucleotides matching TRBD2. CDR1 SGHDN and CDR2 FVKESK come from the germline V gene. The CDR3 extends over 15 amino acids. V lost 6 bases, J lost 2 bases, and 6 bases stayed unmatched. CDR3 nucleotides: TGTGCCAGCAGACCAGCGGGAGTGCCCTACAATGAGCAGTTCTTC. Translating it yields CASRPAGVPYNEQFF.

This chain joins TRBV5-4 and TRBJ2-1; D ambiguous. Trimming pared 0 bases from V and 7 bases from J, leaving 14 bases between. CDR3 length: 15 residues. Germline loops: CDR1 SGHNT, CDR2 YYREEE (reference sequence). CDR3 protein: CASSLAPAGKNEQFF. CDR3 nucleotides: TGTGCCAGCAGCTTGGCCCCGGCTGGGAAGAATGAGCAGTTCTTC.

This CDR3 is CASSAIEIGGRDQPQHF. The CDR3, as DNA: TGTGCCAGCAGCGCCATAGAGATAGGGGGCCGCGATCAGCCCCAGCATTTT. The chain uses TRBV21-1 and TRBJ1-5; the D segment call TRBD1 is taken from the table without a DNA check. TRBV21-1 is a known pseudogene. This CDR3 contains 17 residues.

A single count supports this clone. The chain couples TRBV6-5 to TRBJ1-4; D is unclear. V shed 4 bases and J shed 2 bases, with 14 bases lying between them. The CDR3 totals 16 residues. The V gene's germline CDR1 is MNHEY and CDR2 SVGAGI. In DNA form, the CDR3 reads TGTGCCAGCAGTTCCCGGGTAGGAGCGACTAATGAAAAACTGTTTTTT. Protein sequence: CASSSRVGATNEKLFF.

The chain joins TRBV10-3 to TRBJ2-2, with D unresolved. CDR1 and CDR2 from the germline V gene are ENHRY and SYGVKD. Trimming stripped 0 bases from V and 4 bases from J, with 9 bases between. This CDR3 has 15 amino acids. The CDR3 loop reads CAISESRLLTGELFF. In DNA, the CDR3 is TGTGCCATCAGTGAGTCACGACTGCTCACCGGGGAGCTGTTTTTT.

This chain uses TRBV27 with TRBJ1-1; possibly TRBD1 for D (5 bases). The CDR3 extends over 17 amino acids. Deletions cut 5 bases from V and 0 bases from J, with 19 bases between. Per germline, CDR1 MNHEY and CDR2 SMNVEV (reference sequence). The CDR3 nucleotides are TGTGCCAGCAGTCCACCCGGGACTCTTAGCATGAACACTGAAGCTTTCTTT. As protein: CASSPPGTLSMNTEAFF.

V gene TRBV28 combines with J gene TRBJ1-3, with TRBD1 as a possible D gene (5 bases). CDR3 length equals 15 residues. Trimming removed 7 bases from V and 0 bases from J, with 13 bases in between. The V gene's germline CDR1 is MDHEN and CDR2 SYDVKM. CDR3 coding DNA: TGTGCCAGCACTTTGGGACGGACCTCTGGAAACACCATATATTTT. This codes for CASTLGRTSGNTIYF.

The genes are TRBV5-6 and TRBJ1-4; no clear D. The CDR3 totals 15 residues. Germline V gives CDR1 SGHDT, CDR2 YYEEEE. Deletions cut 2 bases from V and 8 bases from J, with 16 bases between. CDR3 residues: CASSFVGLNEEKLFF. CDR3 DNA: TGTGCCAGCAGCTTCGTGGGATTAAATGAGGAAAAACTGTTTTTT. Looking up the rest from reference TRBV5-6 and TRBJ1-4 gives the full variable domain: DAGVTQSPTHLIKTRGQQVTLRCSPKSGHDTVSWYQQALGQGPQFIFQYYEEEERQRGNFPDRFSGHQFPNYSSELNVNALLLGDSALYLCASSFVGLNEEKLFFGSGTQLSVL.

The rearrangement links TRBV6-1 to TRBJ2-3, with 8 nucleotides matching TRBD1. J was trimmed by 1 base and V by 6 bases; bases with no gene match: 3. This CDR3 spans 14 amino acids. Germline-derived CDR1 and CDR2 are MNHNS and SASEGT. CDR3 in DNA: TGTGCCAGCAGACAGGGGGGCGGCACAGATACGCAGTATTTT. Its translation is CASRQGGGTDTQYF.

This clone was observed a single time. J is TRBJ2-5 and V is TRBV4-2, with D perhaps matching TRBD1 (7 bases). Germline V gene sequence: CDR1 LGHNA, CDR2 YNFKEQ. V lost 2 bases and J lost 3, with 13 bases in between. The length of the CDR3 is 15 residues. CDR3 in DNA: TGTGCCAGCAGCCAACCAGGGGGGCGGGAAGAGACCCAGTACTTC. Its protein product is CASSQPGGREETQYF.